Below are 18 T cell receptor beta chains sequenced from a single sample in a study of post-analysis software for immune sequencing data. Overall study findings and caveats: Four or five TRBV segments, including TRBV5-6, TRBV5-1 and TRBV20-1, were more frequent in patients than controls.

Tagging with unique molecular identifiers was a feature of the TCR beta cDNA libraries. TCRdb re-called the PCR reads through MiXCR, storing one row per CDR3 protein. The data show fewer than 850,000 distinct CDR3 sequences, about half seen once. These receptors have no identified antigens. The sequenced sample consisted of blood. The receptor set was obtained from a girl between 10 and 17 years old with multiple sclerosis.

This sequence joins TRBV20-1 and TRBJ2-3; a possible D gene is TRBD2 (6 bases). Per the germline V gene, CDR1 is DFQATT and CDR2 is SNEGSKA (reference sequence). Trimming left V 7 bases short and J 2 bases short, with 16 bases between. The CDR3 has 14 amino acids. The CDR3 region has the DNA TGCAGTGGGGCTGGCGGGGAACTCACAGATACGCAGTATTTT. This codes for CSGAGGELTDTQYF.

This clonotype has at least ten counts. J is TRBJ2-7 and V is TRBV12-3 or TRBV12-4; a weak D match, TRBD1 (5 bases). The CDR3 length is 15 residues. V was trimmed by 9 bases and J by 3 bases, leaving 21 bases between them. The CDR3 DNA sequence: TGTGCCAGTTCTCCCGGCCAGGGATGGAGCTACGAGCAGTACTTC. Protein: CASSPGQGWSYEQYF.

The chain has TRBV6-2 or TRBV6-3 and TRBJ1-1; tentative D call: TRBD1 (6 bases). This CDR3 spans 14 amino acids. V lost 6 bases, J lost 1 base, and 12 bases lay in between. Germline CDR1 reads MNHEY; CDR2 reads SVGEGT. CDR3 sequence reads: CASRPGQRNTEAFF. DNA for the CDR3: TGTGCCAGCAGGCCGGGACAAAGGAACACTGAAGCTTTCTTT.

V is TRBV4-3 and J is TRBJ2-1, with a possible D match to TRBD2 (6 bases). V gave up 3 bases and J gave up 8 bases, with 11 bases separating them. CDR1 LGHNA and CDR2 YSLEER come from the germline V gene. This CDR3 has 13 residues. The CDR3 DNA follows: TGCGCCAGCAGCCAGACTAGATCCGATGAGCAGTTCTTC. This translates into CASSQTRSDEQFF.

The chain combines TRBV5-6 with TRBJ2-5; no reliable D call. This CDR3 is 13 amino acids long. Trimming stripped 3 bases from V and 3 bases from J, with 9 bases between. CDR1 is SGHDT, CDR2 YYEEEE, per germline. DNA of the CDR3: TGTGCCAGCAGCTGGGGTTCTAAAGAGACCCAGTACTTC. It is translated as CASSWGSKETQYF.

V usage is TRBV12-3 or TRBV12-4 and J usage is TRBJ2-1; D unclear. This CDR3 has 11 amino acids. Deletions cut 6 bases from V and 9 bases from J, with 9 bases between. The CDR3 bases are TGTGCCAGCAGGATGGGTGGTGAGCAGTTCTTC. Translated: CASRMGGEQFF.

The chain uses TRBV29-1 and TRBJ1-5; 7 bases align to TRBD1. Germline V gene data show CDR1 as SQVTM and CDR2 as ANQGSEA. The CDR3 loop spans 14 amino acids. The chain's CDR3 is CRDDRVVSNQPQHF. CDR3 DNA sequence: TGCAGGGATGACAGGGTTGTTAGCAATCAGCCCCAGCATTTT.

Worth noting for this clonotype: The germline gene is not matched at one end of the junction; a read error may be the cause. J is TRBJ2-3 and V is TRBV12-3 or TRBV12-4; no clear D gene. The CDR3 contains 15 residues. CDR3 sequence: CASLRSTPSTDAQYF. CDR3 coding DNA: TGTGCCAGCTTGCGCTCCACTCCCAGCACAGATGCGCAGTATTTT.

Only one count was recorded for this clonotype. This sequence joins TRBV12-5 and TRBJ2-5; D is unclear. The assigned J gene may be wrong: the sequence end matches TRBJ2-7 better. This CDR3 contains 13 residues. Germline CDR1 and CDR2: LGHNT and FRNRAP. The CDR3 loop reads CASGSDLIGEQYF. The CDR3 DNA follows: TGTGCTAGTGGTTCCGACCTTATCGGCGAGCAGTACTTC.

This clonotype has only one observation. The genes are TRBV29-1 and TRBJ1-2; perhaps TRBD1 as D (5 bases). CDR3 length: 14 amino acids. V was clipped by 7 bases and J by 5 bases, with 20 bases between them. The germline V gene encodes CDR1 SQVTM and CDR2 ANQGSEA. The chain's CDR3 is CSASPRDGPYGYTF. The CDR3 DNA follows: TGCAGCGCCTCGCCCCGGGACGGTCCATATGGCTACACCTTC.

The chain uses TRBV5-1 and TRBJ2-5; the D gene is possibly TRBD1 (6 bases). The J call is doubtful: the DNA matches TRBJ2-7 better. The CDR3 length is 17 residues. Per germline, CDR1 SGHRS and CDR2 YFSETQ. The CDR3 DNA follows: TGCGCCAGCAGCTTGGGGATGTTGGTAGCGCCAGGGGACGAGCAGTACTTC. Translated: CASSLGMLVAPGDEQYF.

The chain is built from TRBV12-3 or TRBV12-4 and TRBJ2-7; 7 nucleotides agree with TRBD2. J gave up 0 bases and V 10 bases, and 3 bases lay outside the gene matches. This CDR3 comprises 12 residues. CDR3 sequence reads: CATRGDSYEQYF. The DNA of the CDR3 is TGTGCCACCCGGGGGGACTCCTACGAGCAGTACTTC.

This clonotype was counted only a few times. The CDR3 region is CAITVERGAYNEQFF. As DNA, the CDR3 is TGTGCCATCACAGTAGAGCGGGGGGCCTACAATGAGCAGTTCTTC. The J gene is TRBJ2-1, the V gene TRBV10-3; 9 bases are shared with TRBD2. This CDR3 has 15 amino acids. CDR1 and CDR2 (germline): ENHRY, SYGVKD. Trimming took 7 bases from V and 2 from J; bases not matched to a gene: 6.

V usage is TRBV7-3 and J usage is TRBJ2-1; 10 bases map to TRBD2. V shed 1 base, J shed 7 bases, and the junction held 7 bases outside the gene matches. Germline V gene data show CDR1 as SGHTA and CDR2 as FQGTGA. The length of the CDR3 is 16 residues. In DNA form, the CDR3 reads TGTGCCAGCAGCTTAATGTCAGGTAGCGGGAGGAATGAGCAGTTCTTC. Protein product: CASSLMSGSGRNEQFF. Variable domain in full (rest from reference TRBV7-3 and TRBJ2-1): GAGVSQTPSNKVTEKGKYVELRCDPISGHTALYWYRQSLGQGPEFLIYFQGTGAADDSGLPNDRFFAVRPEGSVSTLKIQRTERGDSAVYLCASSLMSGSGRNEQFFGPGTRLTVL.

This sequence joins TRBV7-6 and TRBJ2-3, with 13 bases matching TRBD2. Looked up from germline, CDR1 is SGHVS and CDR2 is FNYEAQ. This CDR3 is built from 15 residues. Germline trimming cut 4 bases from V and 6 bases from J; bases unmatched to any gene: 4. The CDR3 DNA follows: TGTGCCAGCAGCTATACTAGCGGGAGGGCCGATACGCAGTATTTT. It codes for CASSYTSGRADTQYF.

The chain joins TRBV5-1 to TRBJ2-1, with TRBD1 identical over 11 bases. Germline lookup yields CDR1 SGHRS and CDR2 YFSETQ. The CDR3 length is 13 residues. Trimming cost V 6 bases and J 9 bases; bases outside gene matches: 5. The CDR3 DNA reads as TGCGCCAGCATCAGGACAGGGGGCGGTGAGCAGTTCTTC. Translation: CASIRTGGGEQFF.

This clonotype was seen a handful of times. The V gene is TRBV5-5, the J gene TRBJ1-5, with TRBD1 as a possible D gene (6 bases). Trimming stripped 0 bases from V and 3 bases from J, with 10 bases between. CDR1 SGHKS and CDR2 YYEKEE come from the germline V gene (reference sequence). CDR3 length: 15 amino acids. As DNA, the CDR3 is TGTGCCAGCAGCTTGGGGGACAAATCCAATCAGCCCCAGCATTTT. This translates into CASSLGDKSNQPQHF.

CDR3 DNA: TGTGCCAGCAGCGCTACCTTGGGAGATACGCAGTATTTT. Its translation is CASSATLGDTQYF. The chain joins TRBV2 to TRBJ2-3; D uncertain. The CDR3 runs to 13 residues. V was pared by 6 bases and J by 5 bases, with 12 bases between. CDR1 and CDR2 from the germline V gene are SNHLY and FYNNEI.